These 12 T cell receptor beta chains share one sample of origin, sequenced in a study of radiotherapy plus CTLA-4 blockade in lung cancer. TCRdb's table, derived via immunoSEQ multiplex PCR, lists solely in-frame clones and lacks some. The table shows over 85,000 clones, with roughly 85% occurring only once. The sequencing here drew on peripheral blood, taken from a patient treated with radiotherapy plus ipilimumab. Receptor source: a human donor with non-small cell lung cancer that progressed on radiotherapy plus ipilimumab.

There are a few counts of this clone. This chain uses TRBV10-2 with TRBJ2-7; TRBD2 might be the D (6 bases). V lost 10 bases and J 9 bases, leaving 25 bases between the germline ends. This CDR3 comprises 14 residues. Germline assignment: CDR1 WSHSY and CDR2 SAAADI. CDR3: CATYGGEAVDVQYF. The DNA of the CDR3 is TGCGCCACCTACGGGGGTGAGGCAGTCGATGTGCAGTACTTC.

The chain uses TRBV28 and TRBJ2-7; 11 bases align to TRBD1. Germline trimming cut 10 bases from V and 3 bases from J; bases unmatched to any gene: 5. CDR3 length equals 13 residues. Looked up from germline, CDR1 is MDHEN and CDR2 is SYDVKM. CDR3 protein: CATVGTGGYEQYV. CDR3 in DNA: TGTGCCACCGTGGGGACAGGGGGCTACGAGCAGTACGTC.

This chain uses TRBV28 with TRBJ1-5; 10 bases are a match to TRBD1. This CDR3 is built from 14 residues. V lost 6 bases, J lost 7 bases, and 6 bases stayed unmatched. The germline CDR1 and CDR2 sequences are MDHEN and SYDVKM. The CDR3 DNA reads TGTGCCAGCAGCCGCGACAGGGGGCTACAGCCCCAGCATTTT. It is translated as CASSRDRGLQPQHF.

For this clone: Germline is not matched at one junction end, which may reflect a read error. This CDR3 is also generated by other DNA sequences in the sample. The genes are TRBV27 and TRBJ2-1; TRBD2 aligns across 9 bases. Per the germline V gene, CDR1 is MNHEY and CDR2 is SMNVEV (reference sequence). The CDR3 spans 15 residues. CDR3 nucleotide sequence: TGCGCCAGCAGTCTGCGGGGGGGCCGCGGGAATGAGCAGTTCTTC. Residues: CASSLRGGRGNEQFF.

This clone was observed a single time. The rearrangement links TRBV4-1 to TRBJ2-1; D is undetermined. V was cut by 8 bases and J by 6 bases, with 5 bases left in between. Germline CDR1 and CDR2: MGHRA and YSYEKL. The CDR3 has 10 residues. The CDR3 bases are TGCGCCAGCCGGATCAATGAGCAGTTCTTC. Its protein product is CASRINEQFF.

The chain combines TRBV10-3 with TRBJ2-1; 11 nucleotides match TRBD1. The CDR3 has 13 residues. CDR1 is ENHRY and CDR2 is SYGVKD in the germline V gene. The J segment lost 3 bases and the V segment lost 8 bases, leaving 0 bases of the junction unmatched. The CDR3 nucleotides read TGTGCCATCGGGACAGGGGGCTACAATGAGCAGTTCTTC. Its translation is CAIGTGGYNEQFF.

The chain joins TRBV7-2 to TRBJ1-2; D is unclear. V gave up 0 bases and J gave up 2 bases, with 7 bases separating them. The CDR3 has 14 amino acids. The germline CDR1 and CDR2 sequences are SGHTA and FQGNSA. The CDR3 DNA reads as TGTGCCAGCAGCTTAGCCCGAATAAACTATGGCTACACCTTC. Translating gives CASSLARINYGYTF.

The chain has TRBV9 and TRBJ1-2; the D gene is possibly TRBD1 (6 bases). Trimming took 4 bases from V and 2 from J, leaving 24 bases between them. The CDR3 extends over 18 amino acids. The V gene's germline CDR1 is SGDLS and CDR2 YYNGEE. CDR3 sequence: CASSPPSTSGASNYGYTF. In DNA, the CDR3 is TGTGCCAGCAGCCCACCTTCTACTTCGGGGGCGTCCAACTATGGCTACACCTTC.

In DNA, the CDR3 is TGTGCCATCAGTGAGGCAGGTCTCGGTGGAAACACCATATATTTT. Amino acids: CAISEAGLGGNTIYF. The chain has TRBV10-3 and TRBJ1-3, with D unclear. This CDR3 is built from 15 residues. The germline gives CDR1 ENHRY, CDR2 SYGVKD. Trimming shortened V by 2 bases and J by 3 bases, and 11 bases separated the two germline ends.

The rearrangement joins TRBV6-5 to TRBJ2-2, with no clear D. Trimming left V 2 bases short and J 4 bases short, with 11 bases between. The CDR3 totals 15 residues. Germline V gene lookup returns CDR1 MNHEY and CDR2 SVGAGI. CDR3 amino acids: CASSYATRFTGELFF. The CDR3 DNA sequence: TGTGCCAGCAGTTACGCCACTCGGTTCACCGGGGAGCTGTTTTTT.

Regarding this clone: The same CDR3 also results from other DNA sequences found in this sample. The chain couples TRBV19 to TRBJ2-3, with D possibly being TRBD2 (7 bases). Per germline, CDR1 LNHDA and CDR2 SQIVND (reference sequence). Between the trimmed V and J ends, which lost 6 bases and 4 bases, there was a span of 20 bases. This CDR3 region has 16 residues. The CDR3 DNA reads as TGTGCCAGTAGAAGGGGGGGTAGCCGGGATTCAGATACGCAGTATTTT. Its translation: CASRRGGSRDSDTQYF.

The chain employs TRBV28 and TRBJ1-2; tentative D call: TRBD1 (6 bases). CDR1 MDHEN and CDR2 SYDVKM come from the germline V gene. This CDR3 has 14 residues. V dropped 5 bases and J dropped 5 bases, with 15 bases sitting between them. CDR3 protein: CASSPGQTLYGYTF. CDR3 nucleotide sequence: TGTGCCAGCAGTCCTGGACAGACGTTGTATGGCTACACCTTC.